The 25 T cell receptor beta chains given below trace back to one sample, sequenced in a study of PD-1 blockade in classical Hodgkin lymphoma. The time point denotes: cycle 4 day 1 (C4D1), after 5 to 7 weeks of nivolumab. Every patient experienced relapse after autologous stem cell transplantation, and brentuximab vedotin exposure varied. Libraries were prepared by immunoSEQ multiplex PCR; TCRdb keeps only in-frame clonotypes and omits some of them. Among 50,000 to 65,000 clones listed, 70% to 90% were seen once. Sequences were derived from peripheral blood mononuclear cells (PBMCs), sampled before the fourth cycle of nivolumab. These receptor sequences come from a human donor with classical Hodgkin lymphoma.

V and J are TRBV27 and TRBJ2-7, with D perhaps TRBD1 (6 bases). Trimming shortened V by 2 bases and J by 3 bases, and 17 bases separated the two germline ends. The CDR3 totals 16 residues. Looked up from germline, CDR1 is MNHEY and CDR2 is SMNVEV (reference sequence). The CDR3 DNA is TGTGCCAGCAGTTTAAGGGGGTATATTGGATTCTACGAGCAGTACTTC. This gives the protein CASSLRGYIGFYEQYF.

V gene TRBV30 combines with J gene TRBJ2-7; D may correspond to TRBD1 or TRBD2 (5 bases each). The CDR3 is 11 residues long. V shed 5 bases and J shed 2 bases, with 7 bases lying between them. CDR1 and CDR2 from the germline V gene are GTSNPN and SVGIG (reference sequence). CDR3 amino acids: CAWLGAYEQYF. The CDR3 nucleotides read TGTGCCTGGTTGGGGGCCTACGAGCAGTACTTC.

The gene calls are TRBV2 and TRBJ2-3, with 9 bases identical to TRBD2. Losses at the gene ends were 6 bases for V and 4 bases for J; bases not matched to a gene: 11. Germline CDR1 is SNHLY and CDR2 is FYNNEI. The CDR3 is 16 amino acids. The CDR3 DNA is TGTGCCAGCAGCGAACATGGGCGGGGGGGTGCAGATACGCAGTATTTT. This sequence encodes CASSEHGRGGADTQYF.

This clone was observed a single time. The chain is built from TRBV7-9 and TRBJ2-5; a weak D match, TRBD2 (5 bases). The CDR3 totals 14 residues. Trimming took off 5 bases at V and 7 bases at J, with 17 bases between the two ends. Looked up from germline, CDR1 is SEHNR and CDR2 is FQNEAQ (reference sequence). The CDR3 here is CASSPREQSVTQYF. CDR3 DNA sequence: TGTGCCAGCAGCCCCCGGGAACAGTCGGTGACCCAGTACTTC.

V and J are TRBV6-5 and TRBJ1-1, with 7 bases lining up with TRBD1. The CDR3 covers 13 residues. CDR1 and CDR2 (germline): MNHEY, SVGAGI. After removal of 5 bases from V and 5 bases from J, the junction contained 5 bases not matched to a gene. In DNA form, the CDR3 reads TGTGCCAGCAGTGCCCCAGGGGGTACTGAAGCTTTCTTT. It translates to CASSAPGGTEAFF.

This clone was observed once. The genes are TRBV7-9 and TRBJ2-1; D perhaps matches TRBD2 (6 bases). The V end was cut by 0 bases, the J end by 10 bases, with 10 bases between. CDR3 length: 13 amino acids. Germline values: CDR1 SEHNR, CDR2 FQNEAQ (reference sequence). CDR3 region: CASSLARAGEQFF. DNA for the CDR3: TGTGCCAGCAGCTTAGCGCGCGCGGGGGAGCAGTTCTTC. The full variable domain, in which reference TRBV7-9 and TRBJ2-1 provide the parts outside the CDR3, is DTGVSQNPRHKITKRGQNVTFRCDPISEHNRLYWYRQTLGQGPEFLTYFQNEAQLEKSRLLSDRFSAERPKGSFSTLEIQRTEQGDSAMYLCASSLARAGEQFFGPGTRLTVL.

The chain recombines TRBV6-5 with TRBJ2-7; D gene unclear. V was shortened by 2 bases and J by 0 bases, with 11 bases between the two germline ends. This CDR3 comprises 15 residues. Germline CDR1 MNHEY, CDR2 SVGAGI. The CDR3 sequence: CASSYGGSLSYEQYF. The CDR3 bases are TGTGCCAGCAGTTACGGTGGCAGCCTCTCCTACGAGCAGTACTTC.

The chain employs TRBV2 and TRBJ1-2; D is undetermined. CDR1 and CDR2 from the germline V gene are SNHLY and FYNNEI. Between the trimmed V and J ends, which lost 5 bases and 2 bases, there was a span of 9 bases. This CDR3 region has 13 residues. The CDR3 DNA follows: TGTGCCAGCAGTTCTACAAACAACTATGGCTACACCTTC. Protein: CASSSTNNYGYTF.

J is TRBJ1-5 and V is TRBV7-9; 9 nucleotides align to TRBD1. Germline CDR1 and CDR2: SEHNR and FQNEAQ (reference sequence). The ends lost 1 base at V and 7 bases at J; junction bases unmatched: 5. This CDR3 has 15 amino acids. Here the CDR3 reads CASSLGGQGWQPQHF. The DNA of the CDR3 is TGTGCCAGCAGCTTAGGGGGACAGGGTTGGCAGCCCCAGCATTTT.

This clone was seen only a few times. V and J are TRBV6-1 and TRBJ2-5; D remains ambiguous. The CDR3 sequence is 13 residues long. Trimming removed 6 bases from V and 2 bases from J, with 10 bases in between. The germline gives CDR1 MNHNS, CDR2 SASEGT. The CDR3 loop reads CASRYVGQETQYF. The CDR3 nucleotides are TGTGCCAGCAGATACGTGGGTCAAGAGACCCAGTACTTC.

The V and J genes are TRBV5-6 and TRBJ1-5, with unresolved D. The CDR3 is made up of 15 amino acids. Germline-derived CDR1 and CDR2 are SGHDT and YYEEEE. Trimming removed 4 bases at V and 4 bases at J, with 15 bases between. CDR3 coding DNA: TGTGCCAGCAGCCGAGTTGGGTCGGGGAATCAGCCCCAGCATTTT. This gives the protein CASSRVGSGNQPQHF.

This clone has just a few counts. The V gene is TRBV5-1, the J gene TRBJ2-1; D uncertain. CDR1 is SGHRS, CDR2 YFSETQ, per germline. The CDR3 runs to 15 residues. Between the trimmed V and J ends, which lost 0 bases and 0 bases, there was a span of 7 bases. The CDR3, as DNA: TGCGCCAGCAGCTTGGACTGGAGCTCCTACAATGAGCAGTTCTTC. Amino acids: CASSLDWSSYNEQFF. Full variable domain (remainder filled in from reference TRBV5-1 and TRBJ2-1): KAGVTQTPRYLIKTRGQQVTLSCSPISGHRSVSWYQQTPGQGLQFLFEYFSETQRNKGNFPGRFSGRQFSNSRSEMNVSTLELGDSALYLCASSLDWSSYNEQFFGPGTRLTVL.

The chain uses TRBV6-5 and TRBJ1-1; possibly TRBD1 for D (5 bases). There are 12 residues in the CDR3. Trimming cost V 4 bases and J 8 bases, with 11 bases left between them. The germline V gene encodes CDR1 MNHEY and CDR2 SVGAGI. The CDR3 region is CASSFSGGEAFF. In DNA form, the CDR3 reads TGTGCCAGCAGTTTCTCGGGGGGGGAAGCTTTCTTT.

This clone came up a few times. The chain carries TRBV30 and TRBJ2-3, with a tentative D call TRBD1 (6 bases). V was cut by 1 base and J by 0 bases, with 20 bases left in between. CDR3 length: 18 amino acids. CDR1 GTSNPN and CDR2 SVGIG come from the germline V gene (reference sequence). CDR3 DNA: TGTGCCTGGAGTGAAATTACCTCTTGGACAGCTAGCACAGATACGCAGTATTTT. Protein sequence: CAWSEITSWTASTDTQYF.

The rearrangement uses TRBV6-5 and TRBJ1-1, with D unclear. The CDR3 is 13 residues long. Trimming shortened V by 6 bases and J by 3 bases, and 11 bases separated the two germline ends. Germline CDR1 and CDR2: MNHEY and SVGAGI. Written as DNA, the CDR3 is TGTGCCAGCAGGGAAAGACGGGACACTGAAGCTTTCTTT. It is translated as CASRERRDTEAFF.

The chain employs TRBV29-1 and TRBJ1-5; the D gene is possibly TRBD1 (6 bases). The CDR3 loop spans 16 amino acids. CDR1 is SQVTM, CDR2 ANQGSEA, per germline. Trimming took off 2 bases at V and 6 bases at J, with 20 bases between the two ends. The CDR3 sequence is CSVETGHRRVGQPQHF. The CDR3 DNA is TGCAGCGTTGAAACGGGACATCGGAGGGTAGGTCAGCCCCAGCATTTT.

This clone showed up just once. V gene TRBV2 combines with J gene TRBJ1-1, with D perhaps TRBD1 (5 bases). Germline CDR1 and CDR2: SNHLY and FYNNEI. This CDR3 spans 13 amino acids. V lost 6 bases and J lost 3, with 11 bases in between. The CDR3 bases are TGTGCCAGCAGACAGGTGGGGGACACTGAAGCTTTCTTT. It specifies CASRQVGDTEAFF. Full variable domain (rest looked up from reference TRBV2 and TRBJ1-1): EPEVTQTPSHQVTQMGQEVILRCVPISNHLYFYWYRQILGQKVEFLVSFYNNEISEKSEIFDDQFSVERPDGSNFTLKIRSTKLEDSAMYFCASRQVGDTEAFFGQGTRLTVV.

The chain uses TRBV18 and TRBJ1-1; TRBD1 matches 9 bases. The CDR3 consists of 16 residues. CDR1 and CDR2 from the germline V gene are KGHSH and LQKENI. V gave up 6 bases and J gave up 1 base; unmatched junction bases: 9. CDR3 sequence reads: CASSPGQGWGNTEAFF. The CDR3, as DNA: TGTGCCAGCTCCCCTGGACAGGGGTGGGGGAACACTGAAGCTTTCTTT.

CDR3 DNA: TGTGCCAGTAGTACCTTTTGCCGATGTGGTGGCTACACCTTC. The encoded protein is CASSTFCRCGGYTF. The chain is built from TRBV19 and TRBJ1-2; D gene ambiguous. V lost 4 bases to trimming and J lost 7 bases, with 16 bases between them. The CDR3 extends over 14 amino acids. Germline CDR1 is LNHDA and CDR2 is SQIVND (reference sequence).

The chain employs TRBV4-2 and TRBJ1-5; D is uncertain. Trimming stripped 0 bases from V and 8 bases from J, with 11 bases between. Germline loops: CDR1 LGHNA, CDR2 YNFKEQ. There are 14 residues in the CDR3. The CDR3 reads CASSQDSGVEPQHF. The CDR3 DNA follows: TGTGCCAGCAGCCAAGATTCCGGGGTTGAGCCCCAGCATTTT.

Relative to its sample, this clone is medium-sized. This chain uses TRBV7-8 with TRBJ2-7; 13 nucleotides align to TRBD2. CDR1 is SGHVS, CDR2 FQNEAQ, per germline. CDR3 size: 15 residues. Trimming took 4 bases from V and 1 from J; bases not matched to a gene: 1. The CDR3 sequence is CASSWTSGGSYEQYF. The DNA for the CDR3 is TGTGCCAGCAGCTGGACTAGCGGGGGTTCCTACGAGCAGTACTTC. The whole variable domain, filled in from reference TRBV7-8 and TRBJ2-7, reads GAGVSQSPRYKVAKRGQDVALRCDPISGHVSLFWYQQALGQGPEFLTYFQNEAQLDKSGLPSDRFFAERPEGSVSTLKIQRTQQEDSAVYLCASSWTSGGSYEQYFGPGTRLTVT.

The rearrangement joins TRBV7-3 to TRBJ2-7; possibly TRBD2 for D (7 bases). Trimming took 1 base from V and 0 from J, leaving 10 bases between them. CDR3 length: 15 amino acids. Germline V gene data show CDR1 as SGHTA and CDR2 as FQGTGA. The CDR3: CASSLNGGPSYEQYF. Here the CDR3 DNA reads TGTGCCAGCAGCTTAAACGGGGGGCCCTCCTACGAGCAGTACTTC.

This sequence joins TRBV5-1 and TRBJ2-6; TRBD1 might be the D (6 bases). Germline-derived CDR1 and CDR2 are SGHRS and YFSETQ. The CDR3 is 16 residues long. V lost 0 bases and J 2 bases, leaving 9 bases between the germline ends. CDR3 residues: CASSLATGPGANVLTF. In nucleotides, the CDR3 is TGCGCCAGCAGCTTGGCAACAGGGCCTGGGGCCAACGTCCTGACTTTC.

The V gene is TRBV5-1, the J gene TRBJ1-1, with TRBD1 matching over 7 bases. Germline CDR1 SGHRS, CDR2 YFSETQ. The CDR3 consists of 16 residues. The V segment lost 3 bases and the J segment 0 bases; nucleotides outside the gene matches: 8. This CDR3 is CASSSSGGSLNTEAFF. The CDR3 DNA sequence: TGCGCCAGCAGCTCTTCAGGGGGATCTTTGAACACTGAAGCTTTCTTT.

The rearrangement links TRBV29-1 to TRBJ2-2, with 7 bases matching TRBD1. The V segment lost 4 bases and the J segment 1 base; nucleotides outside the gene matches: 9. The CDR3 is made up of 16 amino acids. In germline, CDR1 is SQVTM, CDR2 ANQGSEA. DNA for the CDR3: TGCAGCGTTGTGCCCAACAGGGGACGGAACACCGGGGAGCTGTTTTTT. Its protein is CSVVPNRGRNTGELFF.